The 16 T cell receptor beta chains reported below all come from one sample, sequenced in a study of shared clonotypes between healthy human individuals. Some clones are missing from TCRdb's copy, which holds only in-frame ones; the method was immunoSEQ multiplex PCR. This table holds about 590,000 clones, roughly 95% found once. Selected positively for CCR7 and CD45RO-negative, naive CD8 cells excluded terminally differentiated effector memory CD45RA+ cells. Sample: naive CD8+ T cells sorted from blood. The origin of the receptors is a woman aged 25 to 39 in good health.

The gene calls are TRBV29-1 and TRBJ2-1; the match to TRBD2 covers 9 bases. The CDR3 is made up of 18 amino acids. The germline V gene has CDR1 SQVTM and CDR2 ANQGSEA. Unmatched junction bases numbered 13, after V lost 0 bases and J lost 4 bases. The chain's CDR3 is CSVEDLRSAGGVYNEQFF. CDR3 DNA sequence: TGCAGCGTTGAAGATCTCCGATCTGCGGGAGGGGTATACAATGAGCAGTTCTTC.

This chain links TRBV28 with TRBJ2-2, with D maybe TRBD2 (6 bases). Germline assignment: CDR1 MDHEN and CDR2 SYDVKM. This CDR3 has 14 amino acids. V lost 2 bases and J 7 bases, leaving 11 bases between the germline ends. Here the CDR3 reads CASSLDPGGGELFF. DNA of the CDR3: TGTGCCAGCAGTTTAGACCCCGGGGGCGGGGAGCTGTTTTTT.

This clone was seen only once. The chain combines TRBV28 with TRBJ2-6, with D perhaps being TRBD1 or TRBD2 (6 bases each). The CDR3 spans 17 residues. Germline V gene sequence: CDR1 MDHEN, CDR2 SYDVKM. V dropped 2 bases and J dropped 0 bases, with 11 bases sitting between them. The CDR3 sequence is CASSLRGPRSGANVLTF. In nucleotides, the CDR3 is TGTGCCAGCAGTTTACGGGGGCCACGCTCTGGGGCCAACGTCCTGACTTTC.

The CDR3 loop reads CSVRLAGGSSYNEQFF. The CDR3 DNA is TGCAGCGTCAGACTAGCGGGAGGGAGCTCCTACAATGAGCAGTTCTTC. The chain carries TRBV29-1 and TRBJ2-1; 14 nucleotides agree with TRBD2. The germline V gene has CDR1 SQVTM and CDR2 ANQGSEA. This CDR3 has 16 residues. Trimming took 6 bases from V and 0 from J; bases not matched to a gene: 4.

The rearrangement uses TRBV28 and TRBJ2-3; possibly TRBD1 for D (6 bases). Germline V gene sequence: CDR1 MDHEN, CDR2 SYDVKM. The CDR3 covers 15 residues. V lost 7 bases and J lost 1, with 15 bases in between. CDR3 in DNA: TGTGCCAGCATACCTTCTAGGACAGGCACAGATACGCAGTATTTT. This sequence encodes CASIPSRTGTDTQYF.

This CDR3 is CASSLLGTSGRAMDEQFF. The CDR3 DNA reads TGTGCCAGCAGCTTATTGGGGACTAGCGGGAGGGCCATGGATGAGCAGTTCTTC. This chain connects TRBV7-2 to TRBJ2-1, with TRBD2 identical over 16 bases. Losses at the gene ends were 2 bases for V and 8 bases for J; bases not matched to a gene: 9. The CDR3 has 18 amino acids. Germline CDR1 reads SGHTA; CDR2 reads FQGNSA.

The genes are TRBV7-8 and TRBJ2-3, with 16 bases identical to TRBD2. Germline CDR1 and CDR2: SGHVS and FQNEAQ. J lost 0 bases, V lost 5 bases, and 8 bases had no gene match. The CDR3 runs 19 residues. The CDR3 nucleotides read TGTGCCAGCAGCCCGGGACTAGCGGGAGGGCCTCTAAGCACAGATACGCAGTATTTT. Translating gives CASSPGLAGGPLSTDTQYF.

This chain links TRBV25-1 with TRBJ2-7; no reliable D call. Germline V gene data show CDR1 as MGHDK and CDR2 as SYGVNS. CDR3 length equals 10 residues. V lost 8 bases and J lost 4, with 6 bases in between. The CDR3 is CASFQYEQYF. The CDR3 region has the DNA TGTGCCAGCTTTCAATACGAGCAGTACTTC.

V and J are TRBV9 and TRBJ1-3; the D is unclear. Deletions cut 4 bases from V and 0 bases from J, with 14 bases between. This CDR3 comprises 16 residues. In germline, CDR1 is SGDLS, CDR2 YYNGEE. CDR3 DNA: TGTGCCAGCAGCCCCCCAATGCGGTTCTCTGGAAACACCATATATTTT. It is translated as CASSPPMRFSGNTIYF.

Here the CDR3 reads CASSLDGQGAPYEQYF. The CDR3, as DNA: TGTGCCAGCAGCTTAGATGGACAGGGTGCTCCCTACGAGCAGTACTTC. The J gene is TRBJ2-7, the V gene TRBV7-9, with 8 bases matching TRBD1. The CDR3 has 16 amino acids. Germline CDR1 and CDR2: SEHNR and FQNEAQ (reference sequence). V was clipped by 1 base and J by 2 bases; unmatched bases: 7.

The chain recombines TRBV29-1 with TRBJ2-1; D perhaps matches TRBD2 (6 bases). Trimming removed 4 bases at V and 2 bases at J, with 21 bases between. Germline CDR1 and CDR2: SQVTM and ANQGSEA. CDR3 length: 17 residues. The CDR3 DNA follows: TGCAGCGTTGTCGGAGGGACGGAGCTTGGCGCCTACAATGAGCAGTTCTTC. Protein product: CSVVGGTELGAYNEQFF.

This sequence joins TRBV7-9 and TRBJ1-1; D might be TRBD1 (5 bases). CDR3 length equals 12 residues. Germline assignment: CDR1 SEHNR and CDR2 FQNEAQ (reference sequence). Trimming took 2 bases from V and 6 from J, leaving 7 bases between them. In DNA form, the CDR3 reads TGTGCCAGCAGCTTAATGGGGGCTGAAGCTTTCTTT. It codes for CASSLMGAEAFF.

The V gene is TRBV7-9, the J gene TRBJ2-6; the match to TRBD2 covers 11 bases. This CDR3 region has 19 residues. The germline V gene has CDR1 SEHNR and CDR2 FQNEAQ (reference sequence). V dropped 4 bases and J dropped 0; count of bases not matched to a gene: 8. CDR3 amino acids: CASSWGPGLADSGANVLTF. The CDR3 DNA reads TGTGCCAGCAGCTGGGGACCGGGACTAGCGGACTCTGGGGCCAACGTCCTGACTTTC.

This chain uses TRBV5-6 with TRBJ1-5; 7 nucleotides agree with TRBD1. Losses at the gene ends were 4 bases for V and 4 bases for J; bases not matched to a gene: 5. The germline V gene has CDR1 SGHDT and CDR2 YYEEEE. This CDR3 has 14 amino acids. CDR3 protein: CASSVGGRNQPQHF. The CDR3 DNA sequence: TGTGCCAGCAGCGTAGGGGGCCGGAATCAGCCCCAGCATTTT.

J is TRBJ2-1 and V is TRBV27; 7 bases fit TRBD2. CDR1 is MNHEY and CDR2 is SMNVEV in the germline V gene (reference sequence). The trim removed 2 bases at V and 6 bases at J, leaving 4 bases unmatched. The CDR3 runs 14 residues. In DNA, the CDR3 is TGTGCCAGCAGTTTAGGCGGGAGCCCCAATGAGCAGTTCTTC. Protein sequence: CASSLGGSPNEQFF.

In its sample, this clone was seen once. The chain uses TRBV7-8 and TRBJ1-5, with TRBD1 matching over 10 bases. This CDR3 has 16 residues. Germline CDR1 and CDR2: SGHVS and FQNEAQ. Trimming cost V 4 bases and J 0 bases; bases outside gene matches: 3. The CDR3 bases are TGTGCCAGCAGCTCGGGACAGGGGTTTAGCAATCAGCCCCAGCATTTT. Its translation: CASSSGQGFSNQPQHF.